This T cell receptor beta chain was recorded in a study of T cell responses to AZD1222 COVID-19 vaccine (dated by TCRdb to the early 2020s). Notes on the research overall: AZD1222 recipients with second doses at about 4 weeks or about 12 weeks were pooled, because spike-specific TCR depth and breadth did not differ between schedules. Enrollment into the trials was organized by age into subgroups of 18-55, 56-69 and 70-plus years, and those subgroups contained roughly 140, 27 and 60 TCR-sequenced participants, respectively. TCR sequencing was performed for about 250 trial participants, of whom some 200 were given two doses of AZD1222 and 26 were given two doses of MenACWY control vaccine. The paper's findings and limits, for the study overall: Reportedly, almost half of the unique spike-specific TCRs recognized epitopes lying outside the regions that are mutated in the B.1.351 and B.1.1.7 variants. Most participants were white British and females outnumbered males, and the authors suggested that clonal diversity may have been underestimated. In the small 56-69-year group, the increase in depth fell short of significance, most likely because of low power. Conclusions about previously exposed vaccinees are limited, since just 5 to 7 AZD1222 recipients were seropositive for SARS-CoV-2 at baseline. No day 14 peak-response samples were available, so repertoires were characterized only after the peak T cell response. After two AZD1222 doses, both the breadth and the depth of spike-specific TCRs were significantly higher than at day 0 and than in MenACWY recipients. The vaccine-associated CD4 TCRs covered the entire spike protein, and the dominant responses fell in regions 160-218 and 743-854.

The CDR3 regions of human TCRbeta chains were subjected to immunosequencing. The source study handled its data this way. TCRs in the repertoires were matched against a reference library of SARS-CoV-2-specific TCRs that had been generated with the MIRA antigen-specificity platform. Breadth meant the fraction of unique TCRs that were SARS-CoV-2-associated, whereas depth meant the fraction of total T cells that were SARS-CoV-2-associated. Using the MIRA data, each spike-specific TCR was assigned both to the spike region to which the TCR was reactive and to a CD4 or CD8 class. Log10-transformed breadth and depth values were compared by one-way ANOVA with Sidak's multiple comparisons tests. Held by TCRdb, this immuneACCESS table contains in-frame sequences only and omits some clones. Under half of the omission traces to an unresolved V gene where checked; the cause of the rest is unknown. V and J calls and clone size follow that table, whereas D and trimming were derived from the DNA. This sample gives 80,000 or so clones in total; about 87% of them show up just once. The leading ten clones occupy approximately 5.8% of the sample.

With respect to this clone: Its antigen is not yet known. Nothing much larger sits one base from this clone, and base qualities are not available.

Read against the paper, the sample's time point label means: baseline before first vaccination. Samples from vaccinated people were obtained from the UK trials COV001 and COV002, which included a single-blind randomized controlled phase 2/3 trial of AZD1222 (ChAdOx1 nCoV-19) in healthy adults. For TCRbeta chain sequencing, PBMC samples were collected from trial participants at day 0 and at day 28 after the second dose. The receptor was isolated from an adult in good health. This specimen consisted of peripheral blood, obtained on day 0 of AZD1222 vaccination.

The base sequence is TGTGCCAGCAGTCCGACAGGGGGGCGATTCTATGGCTACACCTTC. This gives the protein CASSPTGGRFYGYTF. The rearranged chain carries TRBV28 and TRBJ1-2; the junction holds 9 bases that match TRBD1. From the germline V gene, CDR1 is MDHEN and CDR2 is SYDVKM. The CDR3 numbers 15 residues from cysteine through phenylalanine. CDR3 DNA only is kept here, 45 bases in frame from base 1. The V end gives up 5 bases and the J end 4 bases, leaving 8 bases in the junction not matched to a gene.